This TCR beta chain derives from a study of blood T cell repertoires in COVID-19. Across the study: The United States, Italy and Spain were the sources of the acute and convalescent COVID-19 samples. The cDNA or gDNA used as material had been derived from T cells, B-cell-depleted T cells, or PBMCs.

V gave up 5 bases and J gave up 5 bases; unmatched junction bases: 5. This CDR3 region has 13 residues. This clone has a handful of counts. As originally analysed: For nucleated cells, counts were estimated from reference gene primer amplification. Sequencing used immunoSEQ multiplex PCR; TCRdb keeps in-frame clones, though not all of them. V and J calls and clone size come straight from that table; D and trimming were deduced from the DNA. The sample carries approximately 190,000 clones, 80% to 90% recorded once. The TCR originated in a man aged 25 to 45 with active or convalescent COVID-19. This chain links TRBV12-3 or TRBV12-4 with TRBJ1-1; 7 positions agree with TRBD1. The sample taken for sequencing was peripheral blood. DNA for the CDR3: TGTGCCAGCAGTCCACAGGGGAAAACTGAAGCTTTCTTT. It specifies CASSPQGKTEAFF.